This entry features one T cell receptor (beta chain) sequence. This sample is part of a study of cytomegalovirus exposure and HLA in healthy donors. Profiled with immunoSEQ multiplex PCR; TCRdb holds only in-frame clones, not every one. The sample shows 100,000 to 150,000 clones, about nine tenths of them seen only once. V was shortened by 5 bases and J by 2 bases, with 20 bases between the two germline ends. The germline CDR1 and CDR2 sequences are LGHNT and FRNRAP. The CDR3 consists of 17 residues. The chain uses TRBV12-5 and TRBJ2-3; D is perhaps TRBD2 (6 bases). Sequencing used PBMCs. This TCR came from a man in his thirties or forties in good health and CMV-seronegative. The CDR3 reads CASGPAGTLELTDTQYF. CDR3 nucleotide sequence: TGTGCTAGTGGTCCGGCCGGGACTTTGGAACTCACAGATACGCAGTATTTT.